What follows are 19 T cell receptor beta chains derived from one specimen sequenced in a study of cytotoxic CD8 clonotypes in ibrutinib-treated CLL. The repertoire was sequenced with immunoSEQ multiplex PCR; TCRdb's copy has only in-frame clones and lacks some. The sample lists over 70,000 clones; 86% were seen once. The sample consisted of PBMCs, taken before ibrutinib treatment. These receptors came from a human donor with chronic lymphocytic leukemia.

This chain uses TRBV28 with TRBJ2-1; 10 bases are shared with TRBD2. The CDR3 has 15 amino acids. Per germline, CDR1 MDHEN and CDR2 SYDVKM. Unmatched junction bases numbered 12, after V lost 7 bases and J lost 9 bases. This CDR3 is CASILIAGGRSEQFF. The CDR3 DNA reads TGTGCCAGCATTCTCATAGCGGGAGGTAGGAGTGAGCAGTTCTTC.

The chain joins TRBV30 to TRBJ2-2, with 9 bases matching TRBD2. CDR3 length equals 14 residues. The junction had 7 bases not matched to a gene; V was cut back by 4 bases and J by 7 bases. The germline gives CDR1 GTSNPN, CDR2 SVGIG (reference sequence). CDR3 amino acids: CAWNSGSSVGELFF. The CDR3 nucleotides are TGTGCCTGGAATAGCGGGAGTTCAGTCGGGGAGCTGTTTTTT.

The chain joins TRBV6-6 to TRBJ1-1; no definite D call. Trimming removed 0 bases at V and 0 bases at J, with 8 bases between. The CDR3 is 15 residues long. CDR1 is MNHNY, CDR2 SVGAGI, per germline (reference sequence). The CDR3 sequence: CASSYSKALNTEAFF. CDR3 nucleotide sequence: TGTGCCAGCAGTTACTCGAAGGCGCTGAACACTGAAGCTTTCTTT.

V gene TRBV4-1 combines with J gene TRBJ2-1; no reliable D call. Germline assignment: CDR1 MGHRA and CDR2 YSYEKL. The CDR3 is 15 amino acids. V lost 0 bases, J lost 2 bases, and 8 bases lay in between. In DNA form, the CDR3 reads TGCGCCAGCAGCCAAGAGTCTCGACCCTACAATGAGCAGTTCTTC. Translation gives CASSQESRPYNEQFF.

This chain connects TRBV30 to TRBJ2-3; 7 bases align to TRBD2. The CDR3 extends over 16 amino acids. V lost 3 bases to trimming and J lost 7 bases; unmatched junction nucleotides: 16. Per germline, CDR1 GTSNPN and CDR2 SVGIG (reference sequence). CDR3 bases: TGTGCCTGGAGGAAACTAATCGGCGGGAGCAGCCATACGCAGTATTTT. Residues: CAWRKLIGGSSHTQYF.

The V and J genes are TRBV19 and TRBJ1-1, with TRBD1 identical over 7 bases. Looked up from germline, CDR1 is LNHDA and CDR2 is SQIVND (reference sequence). The length of the CDR3 is 16 residues. V lost 5 bases to trimming and J lost 7 bases; unmatched junction nucleotides: 16. The CDR3 here is CASSLYRGPTRGEAFF. DNA for the CDR3: TGTGCCAGTAGTCTTTACAGGGGTCCGACGCGGGGTGAAGCTTTCTTT.

The chain joins TRBV29-1 to TRBJ2-1, with 7 bases lining up with TRBD2. The CDR3 totals 16 residues. The junction had 7 bases not matched to a gene; V was cut back by 2 bases and J by 0 bases. Germline CDR1 reads SQVTM; CDR2 reads ANQGSEA. The CDR3 region is CSVELASGISYNEQFF. The CDR3 coding sequence is TGCAGCGTTGAATTGGCTAGCGGCATCTCCTACAATGAGCAGTTCTTC.

This sequence joins TRBV25-1 and TRBJ2-3, with 10 nucleotides matching TRBD2. The CDR3 loop spans 16 amino acids. With V trimmed by 3 bases and J by 5 bases, 8 bases remained unmatched. Germline CDR1 and CDR2: MGHDK and SYGVNS. CDR3 in DNA: TGTGCCAGCAGTGATCTCCTAGCGGGAGTGCAAGATACGCAGTATTTT. Translating gives CASSDLLAGVQDTQYF.

CDR3: CASSPQRKADTQYF. CDR3 DNA: TGTGCCAGCAGTCCCCAAAGGAAGGCAGATACGCAGTATTTT. V usage is TRBV25-1 and J usage is TRBJ2-3; D ambiguous. Germline V gene sequence: CDR1 MGHDK, CDR2 SYGVNS. V was trimmed by 5 bases and J by 4 bases, leaving 13 bases between them. The CDR3 spans 14 residues. Drawing the rest from reference TRBV25-1 and TRBJ2-3, the complete variable domain is EADIYQTPRYLVIGTGKKITLECSQTMGHDKMYWYQQDPGMELHLIHYSYGVNSTEKGDLSSESTVSRIRTEHFPLTLESARPSHTSQYLCASSPQRKADTQYFGPGTRLTVL.

This clone was seen only once. This chain connects TRBV30 to TRBJ2-3, with D unclear. Trimming cost V 3 bases and J 3 bases, with 13 bases left between them. This CDR3 has 14 amino acids. The germline V gene has CDR1 GTSNPN and CDR2 SVGIG (reference sequence). CDR3 nucleotide sequence: TGTGCCTGGAGGCCCTATATCAATACAGATACGCAGTATTTT. Translation: CAWRPYINTDTQYF.

V is TRBV7-9 and J is TRBJ1-2; no firm D call. Trimming cost V 3 bases and J 3 bases, with 5 bases left between them. Germline lookup yields CDR1 SEHNR and CDR2 FQNEAQ (reference sequence). CDR3 length: 12 residues. The CDR3 coding sequence is TGTGCCAGCAGCTTGTTTCACTATGGCTACACCTTC. Its translation is CASSLFHYGYTF.

This chain links TRBV14 with TRBJ1-1, with D hard to call. Trimming left V 5 bases short and J 0 bases short, with 10 bases between. Germline V gene lookup returns CDR1 SGHDN and CDR2 FVKESK. The CDR3 sequence is 14 residues long. CDR3 sequence: CASSWPGLNTEAFF. In DNA form, the CDR3 reads TGTGCCAGCAGCTGGCCGGGGTTGAACACTGAAGCTTTCTTT.

There are a few counts of this clone. The chain employs TRBV28 and TRBJ1-2; maybe TRBD1 (5 bases). Germline V gene lookup returns CDR1 MDHEN and CDR2 SYDVKM. This CDR3 contains 15 residues. Trimming cost V 3 bases and J 4 bases, with 15 bases left between them. CDR3 protein: CASSLGLIEPYGYTF. CDR3 DNA sequence: TGTGCCAGCAGTTTGGGACTCATCGAACCCTATGGCTACACCTTC.

The genes are TRBV9 and TRBJ2-5, with D possibly TRBD1 on 6 matching bases. The CDR3 covers 15 residues. Trimming removed 3 bases from V and 3 bases from J, with 15 bases in between. CDR1 is SGDLS, CDR2 YYNGEE, per germline. This CDR3 is CASSATGTPKETQYF. The CDR3 region has the DNA TGTGCCAGCAGCGCAACCGGGACACCAAAAGAGACCCAGTACTTC. Using reference TRBV9 and TRBJ2-5 for the parts outside the CDR3, the full variable domain is DSGVTQTPKHLITATGQRVTLRCSPRSGDLSVYWYQQSLDQGLQFLIQYYNGEERAKGNILERFSAQQFPDLHSELNLSSLELGDSALYFCASSATGTPKETQYFGPGTRLLVL.

This clone was seen more than once but under ten times. The chain links TRBV7-9 to TRBJ2-7, with D possibly TRBD1 on 6 matching bases. CDR3 size: 15 residues. Germline-derived CDR1 and CDR2 are SEHNR and FQNEAQ (reference sequence). Trimming removed 4 bases at V and 2 bases at J, with 15 bases between. CDR3 residues: CASSSAGTLAYEQYF. For the CDR3, the DNA is TGTGCCAGCAGCTCCGCCGGGACATTGGCCTACGAGCAGTACTTC. Looking up the rest from reference TRBV7-9 and TRBJ2-7 gives the full variable domain: DTGVSQNPRHKITKRGQNVTFRCDPISEHNRLYWYRQTLGQGPEFLTYFQNEAQLEKSRLLSDRFSAERPKGSFSTLEIQRTEQGDSAMYLCASSSAGTLAYEQYFGPGTRLTVT.

Remarks on this clone: One end of the junction fails to match germline, which may point to a read error. This chain connects TRBV2 to TRBJ2-5, with 7 bases identical to TRBD1. This CDR3 has 14 amino acids. Per the germline V gene, CDR1 is SNHLY and CDR2 is FYNNEI. CDR3 sequence: CASREGGFRETQYF. The CDR3 DNA sequence: TGTGCCAGCAGAGAAGGGGGCTTCCGAGAGACCCAGTACTTC.

This clone was counted many times. Other nucleotide sequences in the sample specify the same CDR3. The chain carries TRBV10-3 and TRBJ1-1, with D uncertain. Per germline, CDR1 ENHRY and CDR2 SYGVKD. V lost 0 bases and J 0 bases, leaving 8 bases between the germline ends. This CDR3 is 15 amino acids long. In DNA, the CDR3 is TGTGCCATCAGTGAGTCTGGGAGCATGAACACTGAAGCTTTCTTT. Its translation is CAISESGSMNTEAFF.

The chain employs TRBV7-9 and TRBJ2-1; perhaps TRBD2 as D (5 bases). This CDR3 has 15 amino acids. The ends were cut back, 5 bases at V and 5 bases at J, with 16 bases in the middle. Germline V lookup: CDR1 SEHNR, CDR2 FQNEAQ (reference sequence). The CDR3 DNA is TGTGCCAGCAGCCCCCGGCTAGCCCTTGACAATGAGCAGTTCTTC. This codes for CASSPRLALDNEQFF. The variable domain in full, completed from reference TRBV7-9 and TRBJ2-1, reads DTGVSQNPRHKITKRGQNVTFRCDPISEHNRLYWYRQTLGQGPEFLTYFQNEAQLEKSRLLSDRFSAERPKGSFSTLEIQRTEQGDSAMYLCASSPRLALDNEQFFGPGTRLTVL.

The chain is built from TRBV7-3 and TRBJ2-5; D uncertain. Germline V gives CDR1 SGHTA, CDR2 FQGTGA. The CDR3 loop spans 13 amino acids. V shed 2 bases and J shed 2 bases, with 6 bases lying between them. Here the CDR3 reads CASSLAAQETQYF. CDR3 nucleotides: TGTGCCAGCAGCTTAGCGGCTCAAGAGACCCAGTACTTC.